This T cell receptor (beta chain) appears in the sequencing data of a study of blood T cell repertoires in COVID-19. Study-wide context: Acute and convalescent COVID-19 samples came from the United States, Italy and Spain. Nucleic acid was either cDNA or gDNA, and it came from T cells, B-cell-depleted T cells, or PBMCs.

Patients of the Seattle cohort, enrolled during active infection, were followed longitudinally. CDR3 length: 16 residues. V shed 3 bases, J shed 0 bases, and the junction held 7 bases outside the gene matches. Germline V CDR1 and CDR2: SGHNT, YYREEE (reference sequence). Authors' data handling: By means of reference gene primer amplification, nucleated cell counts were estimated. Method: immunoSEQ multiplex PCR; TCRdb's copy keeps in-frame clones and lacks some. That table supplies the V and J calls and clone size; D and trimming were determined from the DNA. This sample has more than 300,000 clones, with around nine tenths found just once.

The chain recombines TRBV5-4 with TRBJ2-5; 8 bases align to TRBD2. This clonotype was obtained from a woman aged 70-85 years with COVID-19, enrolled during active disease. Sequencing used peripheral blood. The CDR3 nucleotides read TGTGCCAGCAGCTCCGGAGTAGCGGGGTACCAAGAGACCCAGTACTTC. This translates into CASSSGVAGYQETQYF.